A selection of T cell receptor beta chains follows, all from one sample in a study of PD-L1 blockade in urothelial cancer. Assay: immunoSEQ multiplex PCR; the TCRdb copy retains only in-frame clones and omits some. There are roughly 120,000 clones in the sample; 85% to 90% occur only once, and 1.5% to 2% lies in the top ten. The specimen comprised PBMCs, sampled around atezolizumab (anti-PD-L1) treatment. These receptors all come from a man between 60 and 75 years old with urothelial cancer. Each CDR3 is given with its conserved first and last residue. D genes are given only for firm matches. Clone size is shown for a subset of rows, as once, few, many or a class of expanded clone.

.	TRBJ1-3	TRBV28	.	TGTGCCAGCAGTTGGCAGGGGAGTAGGGCTGGAAACACCATATATTTT	CASSWQGSRAGNTIYF
.	TRBJ2-5	TRBV14	.	TGTGCCAGCAGCCCGTTGAAACCGCCGAATGAGGCCCAGTACTTC	CASSPLKPPNEAQYF
.	TRBJ2-7	TRBV18	.	TGTGCCAGCTCACGGAGTGATAGGGGCTACGAGCAGTACTTC	CASSRSDRGYEQYF
TRBD1	TRBJ2-7	TRBV2	.	TGTGCCAGCAGTGAAGTCCGGGACAGCTACGAGCAGTACTTC	CASSEVRDSYEQYF
.	TRBJ2-7	TRBV5-4	few	TGTGCCAGCAGCTTGGAACAGGGCTACGAGCAGTACTTC	CASSLEQGYEQYF
.	TRBJ1-2	TRBV7-2	once	TGTGCCAGCAGCTTATCGGCGGCAGCATCTAACTATGGCTACACCTTC	CASSLSAAASNYGYTF
TRBD2	TRBJ2-5	TRBV9	.	TGTGCCAGCAGCGTAGGACTAGCGGGAGAAGAGACCCAGTACTTC	CASSVGLAGEETQYF
.	TRBJ2-7	TRBV29-1	.	TGCAGCGTCGACACTCCTTCCCACGAGCAGTACTTC	CSVDTPSHEQYF
.	TRBJ2-1	TRBV5-1	.	TGCGCCAGCAGAACCGGGACTGTACACAATGAGCAGTTCTTC	CASRTGTVHNEQFF
.	TRBJ1-3	TRBV7-3	.	TGTGCCAGCAGCTTAACTGCGGGTTCCGGAAACACCATATATTTT	CASSLTAGSGNTIYF
.	TRBJ2-3	TRBV7-2	.	TGTGCCAGCAGCCCGCTAGCGAGCCCTAGCACAGATACGCAGTATTTT	CASSPLASPSTDTQYF
TRBD1	TRBJ2-7	TRBV7-8	.	TGTGCCAGCAGCCAGGGACAGTATCTCTACGAGCAGTACTTC	CASSQGQYLYEQYF
TRBD2	TRBJ2-7	TRBV6-6	.	TGTGCCAGCAGTTCTGCTAGCGGGAGGCTAACCTACGAGCAGTACTTC	CASSSASGRLTYEQYF
TRBD2	TRBJ2-1	TRBV4-1	.	TGCGCCAGCAGCCTCAGTTGGGAGGGGTCCTACAATGAGCAGTTCTTC	CASSLSWEGSYNEQFF
TRBD1	TRBJ2-7	TRBV28	.	TGTGCCAGCAGCCTTCGGGACAGGGCTTGGGAGCAGTACTTC	CASSLRDRAWEQYF
.	TRBJ1-2	TRBV28	few	TGTGCCAGCCTTCCTCAGGGGAACTATGGCTACACCTTC	CASLPQGNYGYTF
TRBD1	TRBJ1-2	TRBV6-1	.	TGTGCCATTCGGAGGACAGGGTCGGTCTATGGCTACACCTTC	CAIRRTGSVYGYTF
TRBD1	TRBJ1-1	TRBV2	.	TGTGCCAGCAGTTCAACAGGGGGCTGGAGAGTCACTGAAGCTTTCTTT	CASSSTGGWRVTEAFF
TRBD1	TRBJ1-1	TRBV2	.	TGTGCCAGTATAGCAGGCAGGGGGCCCTCTGAAGCTTTCTTT	CASIAGRGPSEAFF
TRBD2	TRBJ2-5	TRBV10-1	few	TGCGCCAGCAGTGAAGGCGGGAGGAGGGAGACCCAGTACTTC	CASSEGGRRETQYF
TRBD1	TRBJ2-7	TRBV18	.	TGTGCCAGCTCACCCGGGGACAGGGAGACCTACGAGCAGTACTTC	CASSPGDRETYEQYF
.	TRBJ1-2	TRBV28	.	TGTGCCAGCAGTCAGAACTATGGCTACACCTTC	CASSQNYGYTF
TRBD1	TRBJ1-1	TRBV16	.	TGTGCCAGCAGCCAAATGACAGGGGGCGAAACTGAAGCTTTCTTT	CASSQMTGGETEAFF
.	TRBJ2-2	TRBV29-1	.	TGCAGCGTTGAGAAGTTGAGTGATACCGGGGAGCTGTTTTTT	CSVEKLSDTGELFF
TRBD2	TRBJ2-5	TRBV7-8	.	TGTGCCAGCAGCTGGCAAAGCGGGAGAGGCGGAGAGACCCAGTACTTC	CASSWQSGRGGETQYF
.	TRBJ2-3	TRBV27	.	TGTGCCAGCAGCATCTCAGGGGCCTTCACAGATACGCAGTATTTT	CASSISGAFTDTQYF
.	TRBJ2-3	TRBV21-1	.	TGTGCCAGCAGTCCCTACAGGGCCGATACGCAGTATTTT	CASSPYRADTQYF
.	TRBJ1-5	TRBV2	.	TGTGCCAGCAGCTGGACAGCGACGAATCAGCCCCAGCATTTT	CASSWTATNQPQHF
.	TRBJ1-1	TRBV28	.	TGTGCCAGCAGTAATCCAAGGGGGGGCCGCACTGAAGCTTTCTTT	CASSNPRGGRTEAFF
TRBD2	TRBJ2-3	TRBV4-1	.	TGCGCCAGCAGCCAAGATCCCGGACTAGCGGGAGAGGCAGATACGCAGTATTTT	CASSQDPGLAGEADTQYF
.	TRBJ1-6	TRBV30	.	TGTGCCTGGAGTCCCCGAGGTAGAACTAATTATAATTCACCCCTCCACTTT	CAWSPRGRTNYNSPLHF